These 30 T cell receptor beta chains originate from one sample sequenced in a study of blood T cell repertoires in COVID-19. The protocol was immunoSEQ multiplex PCR, while the TCRdb copy is restricted to in-frame clones and leaves out a portion. The table records some 370,000 clones, 80% to 85% of them present only once. Sequencing was performed on PBMCs or T cells enriched from blood (not recorded which). Receptors originate from a woman aged 50 to 60 who had recovered from COVID-19.

Concerning this clone: At the DNA level, this CDR3 is encoded by other sequences in the same sample as well. The chain recombines TRBV6-2 or TRBV6-3 with TRBJ2-5; D ambiguous. Trimming pared 5 bases from V and 5 bases from J, leaving 6 bases between. CDR3 length: 11 amino acids. Germline assignment: CDR1 MNHEY and CDR2 SVGEGT. The CDR3 spells CASSLAETQYF. CDR3 DNA sequence: TGTGCCAGCAGTCTCGCGGAGACCCAGTACTTC.

The J gene is TRBJ1-2, the V gene TRBV14; tentative D call: TRBD1 (6 bases). V was pared by 1 base and J by 3 bases, with 12 bases between. Germline loops: CDR1 SGHDN, CDR2 FVKESK. The CDR3 spans 15 residues. The CDR3 coding sequence is TGTGCCAGCAGCCAAGGCACGGACAGATACTATGGCTACACCTTC. This gives the protein CASSQGTDRYYGYTF. Drawing the rest from reference TRBV14 and TRBJ1-2, the complete variable domain is EAGVTQFPSHSVIEKGQTVTLRCDPISGHDNLYWYRRVMGKEIKFLLHFVKESKQDESGMPNNRFLAERTGGTYSTLKVQPAELEDSGVYFCASSQGTDRYYGYTFGSGTRLTVV.

The J gene is TRBJ2-2, the V gene TRBV6-4; 8 bases are a match to TRBD2. Unmatched junction bases numbered 12, after V lost 5 bases and J lost 1 base. This CDR3 contains 18 residues. Germline V gene data show CDR1 as MRHNA and CDR2 as SNTAGT. This CDR3 is CASSLQPLAGLNTGELFF. The CDR3 DNA reads as TGTGCCAGCAGTCTTCAACCCTTAGCGGGACTGAACACCGGGGAGCTGTTTTTT.

The chain uses TRBV29-1 and TRBJ1-2, with TRBD1 matching over 9 bases. CDR1 is SQVTM and CDR2 is ANQGSEA in the germline V gene. The CDR3 consists of 12 residues. The V and J ends lost 8 bases and 12 bases, in that order; junction bases with no gene match: 13. CDR3 sequence: CSTELRQGVHTF. The CDR3, as DNA: TGCAGCACCGAACTAAGACAGGGGGTCCACACCTTC.

This clone was observed once. The rearrangement uses TRBV9 and TRBJ1-4; a weak D match, TRBD1 (5 bases). V lost 2 bases and J lost 3, with 11 bases in between. The CDR3 is made up of 15 amino acids. Germline V gene lookup returns CDR1 SGDLS and CDR2 YYNGEE. The CDR3 coding sequence is TGTGCCAGCAGCGTGGCAGGGCAATCTAATGAAAAACTGTTTTTT. This translates into CASSVAGQSNEKLFF. The full variable domain, in which reference TRBV9 and TRBJ1-4 provide the parts outside the CDR3, is DSGVTQTPKHLITATGQRVTLRCSPRSGDLSVYWYQQSLDQGLQFLIQYYNGEERAKGNILERFSAQQFPDLHSELNLSSLELGDSALYFCASSVAGQSNEKLFFGSGTQLSVL.

Concerning this clone: The same CDR3 is also encoded by other DNA sequences in this sample. The chain recombines TRBV29-1 with TRBJ1-2; no clear D. Trimming stripped 4 bases from V and 5 bases from J, with 8 bases between. Germline V gene lookup returns CDR1 SQVTM and CDR2 ANQGSEA. The CDR3 consists of 11 residues. CDR3 sequence reads: CSVGGGYGYTF. CDR3 bases: TGCAGCGTTGGGGGAGGGTATGGCTACACCTTC.

This clone was observed a single time. The CDR3 region is CASSQKRNSPLHF. CDR3 bases: TGTGCCAGCAGTCAGAAGAGGAATTCACCCCTCCACTTT. The chain couples TRBV5-8 to TRBJ1-6; D is unresolved. V was shortened by 5 bases and J by 7 bases, with 10 bases between the two germline ends. CDR3 length: 13 residues. CDR1 and CDR2 from the germline V gene are SGHTS and YDEGEE.

V and J are TRBV27 and TRBJ1-6, with 7 bases fitting TRBD1. Unmatched junction bases numbered 10, after V lost 6 bases and J lost 8 bases. CDR3 length equals 15 residues. Germline CDR1 reads MNHEY; CDR2 reads SMNVEV (reference sequence). The CDR3 sequence is CASRRQGFEDSPLHF. As DNA, the CDR3 is TGTGCCAGCAGACGACAGGGTTTCGAGGATTCACCCCTCCACTTT.

The chain joins TRBV28 to TRBJ1-1; tentatively, D is TRBD1 (6 bases). The CDR3 consists of 14 residues. Trimming removed 3 bases at V and 6 bases at J, with 14 bases between. Germline CDR1 and CDR2: MDHEN and SYDVKM. In nucleotides, the CDR3 is TGTGCCAGCAGTTTCGTAACAGGGTTCCCTGAAGCTTTCTTT. Amino acid sequence: CASSFVTGFPEAFF.

The V gene is TRBV19, the J gene TRBJ1-4, with D perhaps TRBD1 (6 bases). V was shortened by 3 bases and J by 7 bases, with 18 bases between the two germline ends. Germline V lookup: CDR1 LNHDA, CDR2 SQIVND (reference sequence). CDR3 length: 16 residues. DNA of the CDR3: TGTGCCAGTAGTATTAAGGGAAGGGGGGGAATTGAAAAACTGTTTTTT. As protein: CASSIKGRGGIEKLFF.

The rearrangement joins TRBV4-1 to TRBJ1-1; TRBD1 matches 8 bases. The CDR3 consists of 16 residues. The germline V gene encodes CDR1 MGHRA and CDR2 YSYEKL. The V and J ends lost 0 bases and 5 bases, in that order; junction bases with no gene match: 8. This CDR3 reads CASSQEADRAVTEAFF. Here the CDR3 DNA reads TGCGCCAGCAGCCAAGAAGCGGACAGGGCAGTGACTGAAGCTTTCTTT.

This clone showed up just once. For the CDR3, the DNA is TGTGCCAGCTCAACGACAGGGAGCTCCTACAATGAGCAGTTCTTC. Its translation is CASSTTGSSYNEQFF. This chain uses TRBV18 with TRBJ2-1; 7 nucleotides match TRBD1. Germline-derived CDR1 and CDR2 are KGHSH and LQKENI. The CDR3 contains 15 residues. Trimming removed 5 bases from V and 0 bases from J; junction bases left unmatched: 4.

The chain uses TRBV7-2 and TRBJ1-5, with 7 bases fitting TRBD1. From germline, CDR1 is SGHTA and CDR2 FQGNSA. This CDR3 spans 17 amino acids. V was clipped by 5 bases and J by 2 bases; unmatched bases: 12. Written as DNA, the CDR3 is TGTGCCAGCAGCCCCACCCTAAGACAGGGCGGCAATCAGCCCCAGCATTTT. This translates into CASSPTLRQGGNQPQHF. Looking up the rest from reference TRBV7-2 and TRBJ1-5 gives the full variable domain: GAGVSQSPSNKVTEKGKDVELRCDPISGHTALYWYRQSLGQGLEFLIYFQGNSAPDKSGLPSDRFSAERTGGSVSTLTIQRTQQEDSAVYLCASSPTLRQGGNQPQHFGDGTRLSIL.

The chain couples TRBV5-1 to TRBJ2-7, with TRBD2 identical over 15 bases. CDR3 length equals 16 residues. Germline loops: CDR1 SGHRS, CDR2 YFSETQ. V gave up 3 bases and J gave up 8 bases; unmatched junction bases: 9. CDR3: CASSSDPGLAGGKQYF. The CDR3 DNA is TGCGCCAGCAGCTCCGACCCGGGACTAGCGGGGGGAAAGCAGTACTTC.

This clone is a singleton in its sample. The chain uses TRBV19 and TRBJ1-4; 11 nucleotides agree with TRBD1. The CDR3 covers 16 residues. Trimming removed 4 bases from V and 4 bases from J; junction bases left unmatched: 5. Germline CDR1 LNHDA, CDR2 SQIVND (reference sequence). As DNA, the CDR3 is TGTGCCAGTAGTACAGGAGGGACAGGGGGTAATGAAAAACTGTTTTTT. Protein: CASSTGGTGGNEKLFF. Full variable domain (remainder filled in from reference TRBV19 and TRBJ1-4): DGGITQSPKYLFRKEGQNVTLSCEQNLNHDAMYWYRQDPGQGLRLIYYSQIVNDFQKGDIAEGYSVSREKKESFPLTVTSAQKNPTAFYLCASSTGGTGGNEKLFFGSGTQLSVL.

V gene TRBV3-1 (or the pseudogene TRBV3-2) combines with J gene TRBJ2-1; TRBD2 agrees at 8 bases. V dropped 2 bases and J dropped 12; count of bases not matched to a gene: 6. Germline V gene sequence: CDR1 LGHDT, CDR2 YNNKEL (reference sequence). The CDR3 sequence is 13 residues long. The DNA of the CDR3 is TGTGCCAGCAGCCAAACTCCGGGACTAGGGCAGTTCTTC. Amino acid sequence: CASSQTPGLGQFF.

V and J are TRBV5-6 and TRBJ1-1; 7 bases align to TRBD1. The trim removed 5 bases at V and 2 bases at J, leaving 3 bases unmatched. CDR3 length: 13 residues. CDR1 and CDR2 (germline): SGHDT, YYEEEE. The CDR3 DNA sequence: TGTGCCAGCAGAGGACAGGTCAACACTGAAGCTTTCTTT. Protein sequence: CASRGQVNTEAFF.

This rearrangement joins TRBV20-1 to TRBJ2-7, with 10 positions matching TRBD2. This CDR3 region has 16 residues. Germline V gives CDR1 DFQATT, CDR2 SNEGSKA (reference sequence). J gave up 9 bases and V 3 bases, and 17 bases lay outside the gene matches. Here the CDR3 reads CSASGGLAGVLAVQYF. CDR3 coding DNA: TGCAGTGCTAGTGGCGGGCTAGCGGGAGTATTAGCGGTGCAGTACTTC.

V usage is TRBV4-1 and J usage is TRBJ2-5; 14 nucleotides line up with TRBD2. There are 17 residues in the CDR3. J gave up 5 bases and V 3 bases, and 8 bases lay outside the gene matches. Per the germline V gene, CDR1 is MGHRA and CDR2 is YSYEKL. CDR3 coding DNA: TGCGCCAGCAGCCAGGGACTAGCGGGAGCCACGGGGGAGACCCAGTACTTC. Protein sequence: CASSQGLAGATGETQYF.

CDR3 sequence (DNA): TGTGCCAGTAGCTACCGGGACAGGGAGGCTGGAAACACCATATATTTT. Its protein is CASSYRDREAGNTIYF. J is TRBJ1-3 and V is TRBV19; 9 bases line up with TRBD1. Germline V lookup: CDR1 LNHDA, CDR2 SQIVND (reference sequence). V dropped 6 bases and J dropped 2; count of bases not matched to a gene: 8. This CDR3 is 16 amino acids long. Filled out from reference TRBV19 and TRBJ1-3, the complete variable domain reads DGGITQSPKYLFRKEGQNVTLSCEQNLNHDAMYWYRQDPGQGLRLIYYSQIVNDFQKGDIAEGYSVSREKKESFPLTVTSAQKNPTAFYLCASSYRDREAGNTIYFGEGSWLTVV.

This clone was detected only once. This rearrangement joins TRBV14 to TRBJ2-2; 10 positions match TRBD2. The germline V gene has CDR1 SGHDN and CDR2 FVKESK. The CDR3 has 15 amino acids. The V and J ends lost 6 bases and 6 bases, in that order; junction bases with no gene match: 7. The CDR3 here is CASRPSGRVPGELFF. In DNA, the CDR3 is TGTGCCAGCAGACCCAGCGGGAGGGTCCCCGGGGAGCTGTTTTTT. Full variable domain (rest looked up from reference TRBV14 and TRBJ2-2): EAGVTQFPSHSVIEKGQTVTLRCDPISGHDNLYWYRRVMGKEIKFLLHFVKESKQDESGMPNNRFLAERTGGTYSTLKVQPAELEDSGVYFCASRPSGRVPGELFFGEGSRLTVL.

The J gene is TRBJ2-3, the V gene TRBV9, with D tentatively TRBD2 (5 bases). V dropped 5 bases and J dropped 2 bases, with 18 bases sitting between them. The CDR3 totals 16 residues. Looked up from germline, CDR1 is SGDLS and CDR2 is YYNGEE. In DNA form, the CDR3 reads TGTGCCAGCAGTCTAGCCCTCGACCATTTCACAGATACGCAGTATTTT. Translating it yields CASSLALDHFTDTQYF.

The gene calls are TRBV2 and TRBJ1-6, with a possible D match to TRBD1 (6 bases). CDR3 length equals 14 residues. Germline CDR1 reads SNHLY; CDR2 reads FYNNEI. The germline V and J ends were trimmed by 4 bases and 11 bases, with 15 bases remaining between them. The CDR3 loop reads CASSVQGKLTPLHF. The CDR3 DNA follows: TGTGCCAGCAGTGTCCAGGGGAAACTGACACCCCTCCACTTT.

This clone was counted between two and nine times. This chain connects TRBV29-1 to TRBJ1-1; unclear D gene. CDR1 SQVTM and CDR2 ANQGSEA come from the germline V gene. V dropped 5 bases and J dropped 4 bases, with 8 bases sitting between them. The length of the CDR3 is 11 residues. The CDR3 nucleotides are TGCAGCGTTAATCACGGCACTGAAGCTTTCTTT. Residues: CSVNHGTEAFF. Full variable domain (rest looked up from reference TRBV29-1 and TRBJ1-1): SAVISQKPSRDICQRGTSLTIQCQVDSQVTMMFWYRQQPGQSLTLIATANQGSEATYESGFVIDKFPISRPNLTFSTLTVSNMSPEDSSIYLCSVNHGTEAFFGQGTRLTVV.

The chain recombines TRBV23-1 with TRBJ1-2, with D unresolved. TRBV23-1 is an ORF; its function is uncertain. The V gene lost 0 bases and the J gene lost 7 bases, with 9 bases spanning the gap. This CDR3 region has 13 residues. The chain's CDR3 is CASSQSPLFGYTF. The CDR3, as DNA: TGCGCCAGCAGTCAATCACCCCTATTTGGCTACACCTTC.

This chain joins TRBV9 and TRBJ2-3, with 8 positions matching TRBD2. V lost 0 bases and J lost 2; bases outside the gene matches: 5. The CDR3 totals 16 residues. CDR1 is SGDLS, CDR2 YYNGEE, per germline. The CDR3 loop reads CASSVASGSFTDTQYF. The CDR3, as DNA: TGTGCCAGCAGCGTAGCTAGCGGGTCTTTCACAGATACGCAGTATTTT.

The chain couples TRBV11-3 to TRBJ2-1; TRBD2 aligns across 16 bases. V lost 9 bases, J lost 8 bases, and 10 bases stayed unmatched. CDR1 is SGHNT, CDR2 YENEEA, per germline. There are 16 residues in the CDR3. CDR3 protein: CASASGTSGRGDEQFF. The CDR3, as DNA: TGTGCCAGTGCCTCCGGGACTAGCGGGAGGGGGGATGAGCAGTTCTTC. Full variable domain (remainder filled in from reference TRBV11-3 and TRBJ2-1): EAGVVQSPRYKIIEKKQPVAFWCNPISGHNTLYWYLQNLGQGPELLIRYENEEAVDDSQLPKDRFSAERLKGVDSTLKIQPAELGDSAVYLCASASGTSGRGDEQFFGPGTRLTVL.

V is TRBV12-3 or TRBV12-4 and J is TRBJ1-2; weak D call: TRBD1 (6 bases). The germline V and J ends were trimmed by 6 bases and 4 bases, with 9 bases remaining between them. The CDR3 loop spans 12 amino acids. For the CDR3, the DNA is TGTGCCAGCAGCCGGACAGCCTATGGCTACACCTTC. It is translated as CASSRTAYGYTF.

This clone was seen a few times. The genes are TRBV7-2 and TRBJ2-6; TRBD1 matches 9 bases. Germline-derived CDR1 and CDR2 are SGHTA and FQGNSA. V was clipped by 2 bases and J by 2 bases; unmatched bases: 10. This CDR3 contains 19 residues. CDR3 region: CASSLRLDRGFTGANVLTF. The CDR3 DNA reads as TGTGCCAGCAGCTTAAGGCTGGACAGGGGTTTCACTGGGGCCAACGTCCTGACTTTC.

This chain uses TRBV6-5 with TRBJ1-2; D is perhaps TRBD1 (5 bases). The CDR3 covers 15 residues. Germline V CDR1 and CDR2: MNHEY, SVGAGI. Trimming pared 0 bases from V and 4 bases from J, leaving 12 bases between. The chain's CDR3 is CASSYSSVGGYGYTF. The CDR3 coding sequence is TGTGCCAGCAGTTACTCGTCCGTGGGGGGCTATGGCTACACCTTC.